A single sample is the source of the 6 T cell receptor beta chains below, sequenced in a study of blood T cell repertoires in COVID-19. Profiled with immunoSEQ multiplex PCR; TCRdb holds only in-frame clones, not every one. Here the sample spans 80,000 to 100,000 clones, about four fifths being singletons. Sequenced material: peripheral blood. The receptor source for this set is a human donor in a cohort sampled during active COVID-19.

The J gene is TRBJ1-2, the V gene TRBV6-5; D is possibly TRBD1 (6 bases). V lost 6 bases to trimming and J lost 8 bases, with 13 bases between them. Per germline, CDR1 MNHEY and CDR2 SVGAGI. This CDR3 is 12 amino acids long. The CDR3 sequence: CASSTQGYGYTF. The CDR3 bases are TGTGCCAGCAGCACACAGGGATACGGCTACACCTTC.

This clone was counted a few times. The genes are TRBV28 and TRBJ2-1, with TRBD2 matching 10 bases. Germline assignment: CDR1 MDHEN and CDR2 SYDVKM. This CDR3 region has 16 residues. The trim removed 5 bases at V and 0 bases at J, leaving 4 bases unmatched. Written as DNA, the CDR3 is TGTGCCAGCAGTCCGGGACTAGCGTACTCCTACAATGAGCAGTTCTTC. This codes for CASSPGLAYSYNEQFF.

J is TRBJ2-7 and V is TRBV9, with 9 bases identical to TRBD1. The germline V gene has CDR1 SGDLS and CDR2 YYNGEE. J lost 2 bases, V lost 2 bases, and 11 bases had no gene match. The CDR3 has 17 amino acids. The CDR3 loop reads CASSVSSGTGPAYEQYF. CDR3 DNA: TGTGCCAGCAGCGTTAGCTCTGGGACAGGGCCAGCCTACGAGCAGTACTTC. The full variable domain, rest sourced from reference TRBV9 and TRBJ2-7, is DSGVTQTPKHLITATGQRVTLRCSPRSGDLSVYWYQQSLDQGLQFLIQYYNGEERAKGNILERFSAQQFPDLHSELNLSSLELGDSALYFCASSVSSGTGPAYEQYFGPGTRLTVT.

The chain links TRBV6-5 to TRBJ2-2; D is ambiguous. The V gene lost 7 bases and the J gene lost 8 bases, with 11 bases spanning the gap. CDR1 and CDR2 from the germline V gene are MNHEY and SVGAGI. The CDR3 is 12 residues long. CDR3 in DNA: TGTGCCAGCACCTCTATCGGGGGGGAGCTGTTTTTT. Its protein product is CASTSIGGELFF.

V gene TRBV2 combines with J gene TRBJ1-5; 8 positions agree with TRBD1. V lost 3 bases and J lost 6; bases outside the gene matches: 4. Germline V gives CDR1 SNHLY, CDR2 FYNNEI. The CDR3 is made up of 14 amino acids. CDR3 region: CASSEGQGAQPQHF. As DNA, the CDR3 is TGTGCCAGCAGTGAGGGGCAGGGGGCTCAGCCCCAGCATTTT.

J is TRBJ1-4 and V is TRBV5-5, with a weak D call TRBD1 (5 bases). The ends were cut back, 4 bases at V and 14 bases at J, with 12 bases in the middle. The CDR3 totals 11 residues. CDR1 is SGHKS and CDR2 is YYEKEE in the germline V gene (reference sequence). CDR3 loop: CASSTEGRLFF. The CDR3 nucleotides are TGTGCCAGCAGCACGGAGGGGCGGCTGTTTTTT.